This TCR beta chain was obtained from a study of T cells in Graves' hyperthyroidism and ophthalmopathy. Regions amplified from RNA transcripts were the TCR beta CDR3 regions. The primer set for the first-round RT-PCR of the TCR CDR3 was HTBI. TCRdb re-called the multiplex PCR reads through MiXCR, storing one row per CDR3 protein. The sample records about 640,000 distinct CDR3 sequences, nearly 45% being singletons. Only a few counts were recorded for this clonotype. The sequenced sample consisted of peripheral blood or thyroid tissue (not recorded which). This clonotype was obtained from an adult man with Graves' disease, either hyperthyroidism or ophthalmopathy (not recorded which).

CDR3: CASRVSWTSGANVLTF. The CDR3 region has the DNA TGTGCCAGCAGGGTCAGCTGGACCTCTGGGGCCAACGTCCTGACTTTC. This chain connects TRBV2 to TRBJ2-6; D uncertain. CDR1 is SNHLY and CDR2 is FYNNEI in the germline V gene. V gave up 6 bases and J gave up 0 bases, with 12 bases separating them. CDR3 length: 16 residues.